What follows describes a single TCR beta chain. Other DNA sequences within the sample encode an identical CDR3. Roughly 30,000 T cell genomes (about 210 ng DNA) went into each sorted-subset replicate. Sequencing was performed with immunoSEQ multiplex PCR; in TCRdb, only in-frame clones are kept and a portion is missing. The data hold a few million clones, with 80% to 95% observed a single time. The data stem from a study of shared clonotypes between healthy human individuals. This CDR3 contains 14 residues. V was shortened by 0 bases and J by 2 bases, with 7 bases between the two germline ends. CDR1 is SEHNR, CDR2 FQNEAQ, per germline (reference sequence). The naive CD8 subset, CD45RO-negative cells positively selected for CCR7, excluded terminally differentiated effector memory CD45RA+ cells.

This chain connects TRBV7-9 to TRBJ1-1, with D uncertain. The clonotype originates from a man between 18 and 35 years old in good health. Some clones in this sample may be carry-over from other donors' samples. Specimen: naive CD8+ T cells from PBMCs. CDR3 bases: TGTGCCAGCAGCTTAGCGGGCCCCAACACTGAAGCTTTCTTT. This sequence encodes CASSLAGPNTEAFF.